This T cell receptor (beta chain) came from a study of regulatory T cells in long-lasting Graves disease. This clonotype was observed many times. As for time point: newly diagnosed GD, antithyroid drugs for less than 3 months. From PBMCs, RNA was extracted and then used to make the TCR library. iRepertoire HTBI primers and Arm-PCR of CDR3 regions built TCR beta libraries. TCRdb processed the multiplex PCR reads anew with MiXCR; each CDR3 protein has one entry. The profile shows some 600,000 distinct CDR3 sequences, about 16% of them singletons. The CDR3 is 15 amino acids. Germline CDR1 is SGHAT and CDR2 is FQDESV (reference sequence). V lost 1 base, J lost 4 bases, and 4 bases stayed unmatched. This same sample was also taken into another study, of T cells in Graves' hyperthyroidism and ophthalmopathy.

This TCR derives from a man younger than 35 with Graves disease. Sequencing was performed on peripheral blood mononuclear cells (PBMCs), taken at new diagnosis, from a patient treated with antithyroid drugs. V usage is TRBV11-1 and J usage is TRBJ2-7, with TRBD2 matching 10 bases. CDR3 region: CASSLGTSGHYEQYF. Written as DNA, the CDR3 is TGTGCCAGCAGCTTAGGGACTAGCGGACATTACGAGCAGTACTTC. The full variable domain, completed using reference TRBV11-1 and TRBJ2-7, is EAEVAQSPRYKITEKSQAVAFWCDPISGHATLYWYRQILGQGPELLVQFQDESVVDDSQLPKDRFSAERLKGVDSTLKIQPAELGDSAMYLCASSLGTSGHYEQYFGPGTRLTVT.